This is a list of T cell receptor beta chains from one sample in a study of shared clonotypes between healthy human individuals. Sequencing was performed with immunoSEQ multiplex PCR; in TCRdb, only in-frame clones are kept and a portion is missing. Altogether under 120,000 clones are present, approximately 70% being singletons, with the ten largest covering about 25%. Sequencing was done on a sample of memory CD8+ T cells sorted from blood. These receptors were obtained from a woman aged 25 to 39 in good health. The CDR3 runs from the conserved cysteine through the conserved F or W. The order of the fields is J gene, V gene, D gene, clone size, CDR3 protein, CDR3 DNA. D genes are given only for firm matches. Clone size is stated in some rows and not others, as once, few, many or a class when expanded.

TRBJ1-2 TRBV6-4 . . CASSYLAGGAREYGYTF TGTGCCAGCAGTTACCTTGCGGGGGGCGCGAGGGAGTATGGCTACACCTTC
TRBJ2-2 TRBV28 . . CASSNSQGYTGELFF TGTGCCAGCAGTAACAGTCAGGGTTACACCGGGGAGCTGTTTTTT
TRBJ2-7 TRBV5-1 . once CASSLFLGRWGYEQYF TGCGCCAGCAGCTTGTTTTTAGGGAGGTGGGGCTACGAGCAGTACTTC
TRBJ2-1 TRBV28 TRBD2 . CASSMTSGSYNEQFF TGTGCCAGCAGTATGACTAGCGGCTCCTACAATGAGCAGTTCTTC
TRBJ2-3 TRBV2 TRBD2 . CASRLAGTTDTQYF TGTGCCAGCAGGCTAGCGGGAACCACAGATACGCAGTATTTT
TRBJ1-5 TRBV2 TRBD1 few CASSARQGRQPQHF TGTGCCAGCAGTGCCCGACAGGGACGACAGCCCCAGCATTTT
TRBJ1-2 TRBV7-8 TRBD1 once CASTREGAAGANYGYTF TGTGCCAGCACCCGGGAGGGGGCGGCAGGAGCTAACTATGGCTACACCTTC
TRBJ1-1 TRBV27 TRBD1 few CASSPGTANTEAFF TGTGCCAGCAGTCCGGGGACAGCTAACACTGAAGCTTTCTTT
TRBJ2-7 TRBV2 TRBD1 once CASGPSGTGDSYEQYF TGTGCCAGCGGTCCATCCGGGACAGGGGACTCCTACGAGCAGTACTTC
TRBJ1-2 TRBV6-5 TRBD1 . CASSPLTGSHGYTF TGTGCCAGCAGTCCCTTGACAGGGTCTCACGGCTACACCTTC
TRBJ2-5 TRBV6-1 TRBD2 medium-sized CASSELAGAGGETQYF TGTGCCAGCAGTGAACTAGCGGGAGCGGGCGGAGAGACCCAGTACTTC
TRBJ1-5 TRBV5-6 TRBD1 . CASSRGQNSNQPQHF TGTGCCAGCAGCCGGGGACAGAATAGCAATCAGCCCCAGCATTTT
TRBJ2-3 TRBV14 TRBD2 many CASSQGLAVVRYF TGTGCCAGCAGCCAAGGACTAGCGGTTGTAAGGTATTTT
TRBJ2-2 TRBV4-1 TRBD2 . CASSQGTSGPGWNTGELFF TGCGCCAGCAGCCAGGGGACTAGCGGGCCCGGGTGGAACACCGGGGAGCTGTTTTTT
TRBJ2-3 TRBV5-1 TRBD2 . CASSFWGLAGPDTQYF TGCGCCAGCAGCTTCTGGGGACTAGCGGGACCAGATACGCAGTATTTT
TRBJ2-3 TRBV4-1 TRBD2 . CASSPGLAGPTDTQYF TGCGCCAGCAGCCCGGGACTAGCGGGTCCCACAGATACGCAGTATTTT
TRBJ1-2 TRBV5-1 . . CASSFAGDLNFYGYTF TGCGCCAGCAGCTTTGCGGGGGACTTAAACTTCTATGGCTACACCTTC
TRBJ2-5 TRBV18 . . CASSPGLTRETQYF TGTGCCAGCTCACCGGGACTTACCCGGGAGACCCAGTACTTC
TRBJ2-2 TRBV7-8 TRBD2 . CASSLVAGRSHGELFF TGTGCCAGCAGCTTAGTAGCGGGAAGGAGTCACGGGGAGCTGTTTTTT
TRBJ2-3 TRBV5-1 TRBD1 . CASSLGTGGDTQYF TGCGCCAGCAGCTTGGGGACAGGGGGAGATACGCAGTATTTT
TRBJ1-5 TRBV6-1 . . CASSHMTGGLQPQHF TGTGCCAGCAGTCATATGACAGGTGGCCTTCAGCCCCAGCATTTT
TRBJ2-1 TRBV2 . . CASSESASGKQFF TGTGCCAGCAGTGAAAGCGCGTCTGGGAAGCAGTTCTTC
TRBJ2-7 TRBV5-6 TRBD1 . CASSQTTGFGMDEQYF TGTGCCAGCAGCCAAACGACAGGGTTCGGCATGGACGAGCAGTACTTC
TRBJ2-2 TRBV5-3 TRBD2 once CASSSSGRSTGELFF TGTGCCAGCAGCTCCAGCGGGAGGTCCACCGGGGAGCTGTTTTTT
TRBJ1-5 TRBV28 TRBD1 once CASSLRGTGTGGFQPQHF TGTGCCAGCAGTTTAAGGGGGACCGGGACAGGGGGCTTTCAGCCCCAGCATTTT
TRBJ1-2 TRBV6-5 TRBD1 . CASSYTGGVSYTF TGTGCCAGCAGTTATACAGGGGGCGTGAGCTACACCTTC
TRBJ2-1 TRBV11-3 . many CASSLGPVGNEQFF TGTGCCAGCAGCCTGGGACCGGTGGGAAATGAGCAGTTCTTC
TRBJ2-6 TRBV27 . . CASSITIRTPISGANVLTF TGTGCCAGCAGTATAACCATTAGGACCCCGATTTCTGGGGCCAACGTCCTGACTTTC
TRBJ2-7 TRBV7-9 TRBD1 many CASSQVGTGAYEQYF TGTGCCAGCAGCCAAGTCGGGACAGGGGCCTACGAGCAGTACTTC
TRBJ2-2 TRBV25-1 TRBD1 . CASSGPGQGNTGELFF TGTGCCAGCAGTGGACCGGGACAGGGGAACACCGGGGAGCTGTTTTTT
TRBJ1-2 TRBV29-1 . . CSVPGRGNYGYTF TGCAGCGTTCCGGGACGGGGAAACTATGGCTACACCTTC
TRBJ1-1 TRBV9 . . CASTTSGLVNTEAFF TGTGCCAGCACCACCTCGGGGTTGGTGAACACTGAAGCTTTCTTT
TRBJ2-7 TRBV30 TRBD1 . CAWSAAGTGSPEQYF TGTGCCTGGAGTGCCGCCGGGACAGGGAGTCCCGAGCAGTACTTC
TRBJ2-3 TRBV29-1 . . CSVKTSTDTQYF TGCAGCGTAAAGACAAGCACAGATACGCAGTATTTT
TRBJ1-1 TRBV28 . . CASTPTSFGSEAFF TGTGCCAGCACCCCGACCAGTTTTGGTTCTGAAGCTTTCTTT
TRBJ1-2 TRBV4-1 TRBD1 . CASSSPSRGNYGYTF TGCGCCAGCAGCTCACCGAGCAGGGGGAACTATGGCTACACCTTC
TRBJ2-7 TRBV6-5 . many CASSYSGRSEQYF TGTGCCAGCAGTTACTCGGGACGGTCGGAGCAGTACTTC
TRBJ2-1 TRBV7-9 . . CASSSIFTYNEQFF TGTGCCAGCAGCTCGATCTTTACCTACAATGAGCAGTTCTTC
TRBJ2-2 TRBV25-1 . . CASSESGAPTGELFF TGTGCCAGCAGTGAATCAGGGGCGCCCACCGGGGAGCTGTTTTTT
TRBJ1-1 TRBV28 . few CASSSGGGPTEAFF TGTGCCAGCAGTTCTGGCGGGGGACCCACTGAAGCTTTCTTT
TRBJ1-2 TRBV6-1 . . CASSEKENYGYTF TGTGCCAGCAGTGAGAAGGAGAACTATGGCTACACCTTC
TRBJ2-7 TRBV9 . . CASSVGRGTYEQYF TGTGCCAGCAGCGTAGGAAGGGGAACCTACGAGCAGTACTTC
TRBJ2-1 TRBV6-4 TRBD2 . CASSEEREGSNEQFF TGTGCCAGCAGTGAGGAGCGGGAGGGTTCTAATGAGCAGTTCTTC
TRBJ2-3 TRBV4-2 TRBD2 . CASSSGAGGPDTQYF TGTGCCAGCAGCTCGGGGGCGGGAGGCCCAGATACGCAGTATTTT
TRBJ2-3 TRBV6-5 . . CASSYRETDTQYF TGTGCCAGCAGTTACCGGGAAACAGATACGCAGTATTTT
TRBJ2-7 TRBV15 . . CATSRDRGSGTYEQYF TGTGCCACCAGCAGAGATCGGGGTAGCGGAACCTACGAGCAGTACTTC
TRBJ1-3 TRBV28 . . CASSLSLLRSGNTIYF TGTGCCAGCAGTTTGTCACTTCTTCGCTCTGGAAACACCATATATTTT
TRBJ2-5 TRBV27 . many CASIAGDETQYF TGTGCCAGCATCGCTGGAGACGAGACCCAGTACTTC
TRBJ1-5 TRBV2 . . CASSGSRVWGGLGQPQHF TGTGCCAGCAGTGGAAGTCGGGTTTGGGGTGGCCTGGGGCAGCCCCAGCATTTT
TRBJ2-3 TRBV6-4 TRBD2 medium-sized CASAAGSGTDTQYF TGTGCCAGCGCAGCGGGATCCGGCACAGATACGCAGTATTTT
TRBJ1-3 TRBV19 . . CASSMLGSGNTIYF TGTGCCAGTAGTATGCTGGGCTCTGGAAACACCATATATTTT
TRBJ1-2 TRBV28 TRBD1 . CASSFDGQGVPGYTF TGTGCCAGCAGTTTTGATGGACAGGGTGTTCCGGGCTACACCTTC
TRBJ2-3 TRBV6-6 TRBD2 . CASSPASGRGTDTQYF TGTGCCAGCAGTCCGGCGAGCGGGAGGGGCACAGATACGCAGTATTTT
TRBJ2-3 TRBV29-1 . . CSVVTYQNTQYF TGCAGCGTTGTTACCTACCAAAATACGCAGTATTTT
TRBJ2-2 TRBV11-3 . few CASRPGGGTGELFF TGTGCCAGCAGGCCCGGAGGGGGGACCGGGGAGCTGTTTTTT
TRBJ1-5 TRBV6-1 . many CASSETPEGVDQPQHF TGTGCCAGCAGTGAGACACCGGAGGGGGTCGATCAGCCCCAGCATTTT
TRBJ2-7 TRBV28 TRBD1 . CASRKGTGGARREGRSEQYF TGTGCCAGCAGAAAAGGGACAGGGGGCGCCCGGCGGGAGGGCCGAAGTGAGCAGTACTTC
TRBJ1-1 TRBV5-4 . . CASSLFPRIASRGTEAFF TGTGCCAGCAGCTTGTTCCCTCGGATTGCCTCTCGAGGCACTGAAGCTTTCTTT
TRBJ2-7 TRBV11-2 TRBD2 . CASSRGTSGLGEQYF TGTGCCAGCAGCAGAGGGACTAGCGGGCTCGGCGAGCAGTACTTC